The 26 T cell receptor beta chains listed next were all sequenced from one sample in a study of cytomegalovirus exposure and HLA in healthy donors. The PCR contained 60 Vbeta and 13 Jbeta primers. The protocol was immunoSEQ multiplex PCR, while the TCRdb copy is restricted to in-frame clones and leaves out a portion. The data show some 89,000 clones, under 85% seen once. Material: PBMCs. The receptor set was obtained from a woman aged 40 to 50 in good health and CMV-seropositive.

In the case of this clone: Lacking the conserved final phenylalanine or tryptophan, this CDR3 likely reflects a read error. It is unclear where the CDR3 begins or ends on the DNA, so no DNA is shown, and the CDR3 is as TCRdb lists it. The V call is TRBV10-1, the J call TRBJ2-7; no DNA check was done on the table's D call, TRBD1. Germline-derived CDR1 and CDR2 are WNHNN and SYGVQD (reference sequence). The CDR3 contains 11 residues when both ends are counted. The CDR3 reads CASNPSGGREI.

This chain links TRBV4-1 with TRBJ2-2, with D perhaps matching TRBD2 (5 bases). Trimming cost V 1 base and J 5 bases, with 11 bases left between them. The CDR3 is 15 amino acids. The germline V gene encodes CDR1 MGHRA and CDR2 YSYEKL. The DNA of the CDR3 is TGCGCCAGCAGCCAAGTGTGGACTGGGACCGGGGAGCTGTTTTTT. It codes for CASSQVWTGTGELFF.

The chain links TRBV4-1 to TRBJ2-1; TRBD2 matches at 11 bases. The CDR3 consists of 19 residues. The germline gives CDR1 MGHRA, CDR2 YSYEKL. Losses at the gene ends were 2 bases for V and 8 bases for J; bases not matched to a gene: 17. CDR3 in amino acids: CASSQRVTSGSLSLYEQFF. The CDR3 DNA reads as TGCGCCAGCAGCCAACGGGTAACTAGCGGGAGTCTCTCTCTCTATGAGCAGTTCTTC.

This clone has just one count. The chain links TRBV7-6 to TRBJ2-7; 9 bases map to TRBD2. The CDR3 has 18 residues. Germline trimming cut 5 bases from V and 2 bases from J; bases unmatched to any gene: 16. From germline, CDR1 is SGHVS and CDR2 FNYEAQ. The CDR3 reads CASSPLLGAGGSPYEQYF. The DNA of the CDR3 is TGTGCCAGCAGCCCTCTCTTAGGGGCGGGAGGGAGCCCCTACGAGCAGTACTTC.

CDR3 residues: CAWSVPPRQKQYF. CDR3 bases: TGTGCCTGGAGTGTACCCCCCCGACAGAAGCAGTACTTC. The gene calls are TRBV30 and TRBJ2-7; D is perhaps TRBD1 (5 bases). The CDR3 spans 13 residues. Trimming left V 0 bases short and J 8 bases short, with 14 bases between. CDR1 is GTSNPN and CDR2 is SVGIG in the germline V gene (reference sequence).

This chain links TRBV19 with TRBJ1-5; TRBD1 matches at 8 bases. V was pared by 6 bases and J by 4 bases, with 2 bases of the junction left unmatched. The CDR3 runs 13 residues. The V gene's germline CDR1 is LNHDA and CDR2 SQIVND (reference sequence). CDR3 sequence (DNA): TGTGCCAGTAGAGACAGGGGAAATCAGCCCCAGCATTTT. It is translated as CASRDRGNQPQHF.

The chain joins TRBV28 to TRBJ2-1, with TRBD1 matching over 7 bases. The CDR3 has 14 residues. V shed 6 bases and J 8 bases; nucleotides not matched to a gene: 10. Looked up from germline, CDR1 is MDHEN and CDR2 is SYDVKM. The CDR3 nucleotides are TGTGCCAGCAGGTTTTTGCAGGGGGACGATGAGCAGTTCTTC. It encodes CASRFLQGDDEQFF. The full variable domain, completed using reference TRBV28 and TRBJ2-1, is DVKVTQSSRYLVKRTGEKVFLECVQDMDHENMFWYRQDPGLGLRLIYFSYDVKMKEKGDIPEGYSVSREKKERFSLILESASTNQTSMYLCASRFLQGDDEQFFGPGTRLTVL.

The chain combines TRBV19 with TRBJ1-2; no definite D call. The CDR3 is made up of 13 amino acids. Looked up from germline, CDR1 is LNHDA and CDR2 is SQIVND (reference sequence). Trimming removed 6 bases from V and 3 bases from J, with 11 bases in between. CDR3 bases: TGTGCCAGTAGCGAGCACAGAGACTATGGCTACACCTTC. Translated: CASSEHRDYGYTF. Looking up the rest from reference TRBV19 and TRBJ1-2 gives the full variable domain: DGGITQSPKYLFRKEGQNVTLSCEQNLNHDAMYWYRQDPGQGLRLIYYSQIVNDFQKGDIAEGYSVSREKKESFPLTVTSAQKNPTAFYLCASSEHRDYGYTFGSGTRLTVV.

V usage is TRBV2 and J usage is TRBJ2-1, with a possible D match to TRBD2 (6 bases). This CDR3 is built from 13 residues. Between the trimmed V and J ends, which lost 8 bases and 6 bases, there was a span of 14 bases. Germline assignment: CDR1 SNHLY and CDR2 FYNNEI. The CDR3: CASVREWFNEQFF. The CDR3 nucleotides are TGTGCCAGCGTGCGGGAATGGTTCAATGAGCAGTTCTTC.

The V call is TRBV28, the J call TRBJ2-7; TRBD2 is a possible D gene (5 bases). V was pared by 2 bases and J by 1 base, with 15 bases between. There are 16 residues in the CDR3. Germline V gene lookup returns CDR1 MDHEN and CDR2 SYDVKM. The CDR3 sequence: CASSLISGIFSYEQYF. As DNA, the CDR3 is TGTGCCAGCAGTTTAATATCGGGGATCTTTTCCTACGAGCAGTACTTC.

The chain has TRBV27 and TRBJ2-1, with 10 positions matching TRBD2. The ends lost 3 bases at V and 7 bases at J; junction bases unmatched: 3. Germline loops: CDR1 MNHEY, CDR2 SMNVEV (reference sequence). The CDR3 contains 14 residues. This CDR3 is CASSFPGLANEQFF. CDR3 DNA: TGTGCCAGCAGTTTCCCGGGACTAGCGAATGAGCAGTTCTTC.

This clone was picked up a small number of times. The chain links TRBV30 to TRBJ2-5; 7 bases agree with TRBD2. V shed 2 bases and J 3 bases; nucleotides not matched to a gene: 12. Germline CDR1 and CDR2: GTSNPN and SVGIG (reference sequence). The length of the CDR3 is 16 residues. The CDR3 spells CAWSPWDRGGKETQYF. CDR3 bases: TGTGCCTGGAGTCCATGGGACCGCGGGGGTAAAGAGACCCAGTACTTC.

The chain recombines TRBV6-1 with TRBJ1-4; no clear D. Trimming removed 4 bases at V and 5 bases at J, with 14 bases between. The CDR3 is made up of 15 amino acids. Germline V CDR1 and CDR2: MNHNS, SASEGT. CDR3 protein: CASSVAEGGNEKLFF. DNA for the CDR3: TGTGCCAGCAGTGTTGCAGAGGGCGGAAATGAAAAACTGTTTTTT.

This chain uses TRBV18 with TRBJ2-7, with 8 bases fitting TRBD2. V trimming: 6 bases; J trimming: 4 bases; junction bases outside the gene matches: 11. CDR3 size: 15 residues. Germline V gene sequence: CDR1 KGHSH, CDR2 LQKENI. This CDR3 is CASSPSGSTIYEQYF. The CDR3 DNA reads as TGTGCCAGCTCGCCCAGCGGGAGCACAATTTACGAGCAGTACTTC. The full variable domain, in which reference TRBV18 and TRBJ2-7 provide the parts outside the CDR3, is NAGVMQNPRHLVRRRGQEARLRCSPMKGHSHVYWYRQLPEEGLKFMVYLQKENIIDESGMPKERFSAEFPKEGPSILRIQQVVRGDSAAYFCASSPSGSTIYEQYFGPGTRLTVT.

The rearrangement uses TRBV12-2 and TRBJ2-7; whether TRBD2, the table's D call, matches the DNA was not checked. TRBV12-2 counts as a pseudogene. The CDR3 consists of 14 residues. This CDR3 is CASRRTSGSGEQYF. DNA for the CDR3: TGTGCAAGTCGCCGGACTAGCGGGAGTGGCGAGCAGTACTTC.

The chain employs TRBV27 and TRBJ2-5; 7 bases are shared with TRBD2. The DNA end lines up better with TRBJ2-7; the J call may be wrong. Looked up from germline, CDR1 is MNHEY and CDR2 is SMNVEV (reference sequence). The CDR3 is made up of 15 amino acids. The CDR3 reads CASSLAGDAPYEQYF. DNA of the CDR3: TGTGCCAGCAGTTTAGCGGGAGACGCGCCCTACGAGCAGTACTTC.

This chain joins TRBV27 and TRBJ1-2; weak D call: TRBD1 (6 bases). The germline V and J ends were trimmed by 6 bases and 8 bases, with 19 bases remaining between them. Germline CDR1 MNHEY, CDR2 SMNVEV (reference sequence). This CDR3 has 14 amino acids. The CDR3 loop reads CASREEQGGRGYTF. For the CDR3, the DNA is TGTGCCAGCAGAGAAGAACAGGGTGGAAGGGGCTACACCTTC.

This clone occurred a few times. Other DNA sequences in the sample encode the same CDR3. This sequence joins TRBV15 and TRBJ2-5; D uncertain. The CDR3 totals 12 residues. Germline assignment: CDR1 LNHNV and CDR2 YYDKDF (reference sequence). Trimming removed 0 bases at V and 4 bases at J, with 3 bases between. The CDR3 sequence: CATSRDRETQYF. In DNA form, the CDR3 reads TGTGCCACCAGCAGAGACCGAGAGACCCAGTACTTC.

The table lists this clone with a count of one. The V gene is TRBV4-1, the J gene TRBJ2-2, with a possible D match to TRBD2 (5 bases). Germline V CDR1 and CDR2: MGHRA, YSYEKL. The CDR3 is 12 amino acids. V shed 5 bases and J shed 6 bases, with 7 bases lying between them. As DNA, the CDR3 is TGCGCCAGCAGCAAACTAGCCGGGGAGCTGTTTTTT. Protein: CASSKLAGELFF.

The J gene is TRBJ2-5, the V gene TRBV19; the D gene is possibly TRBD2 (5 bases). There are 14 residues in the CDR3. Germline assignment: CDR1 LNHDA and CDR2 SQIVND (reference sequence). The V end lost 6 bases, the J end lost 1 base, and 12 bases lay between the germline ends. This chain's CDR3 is CASSGTSFQETQYF. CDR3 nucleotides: TGTGCCAGTAGCGGCACTAGTTTCCAAGAGACCCAGTACTTC.

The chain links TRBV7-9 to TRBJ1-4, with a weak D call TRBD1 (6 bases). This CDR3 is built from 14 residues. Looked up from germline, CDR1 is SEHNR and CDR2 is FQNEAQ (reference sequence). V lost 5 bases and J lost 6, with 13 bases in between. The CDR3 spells CASSHRVKDEKLFF. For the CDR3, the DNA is TGTGCCAGCAGCCACAGGGTAAAGGATGAAAAACTGTTTTTT.

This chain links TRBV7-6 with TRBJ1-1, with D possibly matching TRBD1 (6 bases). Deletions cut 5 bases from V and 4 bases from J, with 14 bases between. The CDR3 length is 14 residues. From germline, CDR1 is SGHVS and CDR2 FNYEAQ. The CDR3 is CASSLSQQGTEAFF. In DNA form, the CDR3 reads TGTGCCAGCAGCCTTAGTCAACAGGGCACTGAAGCTTTCTTT. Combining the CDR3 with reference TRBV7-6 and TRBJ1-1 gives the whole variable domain GAGVSQSPRYKVTKRGQDVALRCDPISGHVSLYWYRQALGQGPEFLTYFNYEAQQDKSGLPNDRFSAERPEGSISTLTIQRTEQRDSAMYRCASSLSQQGTEAFFGQGTRLTVV.

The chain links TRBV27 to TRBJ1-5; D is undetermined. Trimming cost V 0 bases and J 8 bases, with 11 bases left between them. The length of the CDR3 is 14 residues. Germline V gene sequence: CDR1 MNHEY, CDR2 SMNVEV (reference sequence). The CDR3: CASSLSAGLEPQHF. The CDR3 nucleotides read TGTGCCAGCAGTTTATCGGCGGGGTTAGAGCCCCAGCATTTT.

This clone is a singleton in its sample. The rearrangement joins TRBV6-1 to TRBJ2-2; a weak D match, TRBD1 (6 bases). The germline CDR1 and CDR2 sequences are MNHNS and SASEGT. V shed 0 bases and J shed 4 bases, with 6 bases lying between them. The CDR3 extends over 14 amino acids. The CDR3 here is CASSEARGTGELFF. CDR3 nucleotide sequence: TGTGCCAGCAGTGAAGCCAGGGGCACCGGGGAGCTGTTTTTT.

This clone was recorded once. In nucleotides, the CDR3 is TGTGCCAGCAGCGTAGCGAGGACAGGGCTTTATAGCAATCAGCCCCAGCATTTT. As protein: CASSVARTGLYSNQPQHF. The chain is built from TRBV9 and TRBJ1-5; 8 bases are shared with TRBD1. Per the germline V gene, CDR1 is SGDLS and CDR2 is YYNGEE. V was clipped by 0 bases and J by 0 bases; unmatched bases: 8. The CDR3 spans 18 residues.

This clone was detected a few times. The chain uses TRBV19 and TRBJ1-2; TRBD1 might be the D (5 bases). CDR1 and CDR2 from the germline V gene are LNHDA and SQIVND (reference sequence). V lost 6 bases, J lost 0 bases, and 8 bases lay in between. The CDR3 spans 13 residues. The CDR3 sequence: CASRGESNYGYTF. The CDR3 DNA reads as TGTGCCAGTAGAGGGGAATCTAACTATGGCTACACCTTC.